A selection of T cell receptor beta chains follows, all from one sample in a study of cytomegalovirus exposure and HLA in healthy donors. Using immunoSEQ multiplex PCR, the repertoire was profiled, and TCRdb retains in-frame clones only, with some absent. The repertoire holds roughly 75,000 clones, with about 94% as singletons. The sample was PBMCs. These receptors all stem from a woman in her late teens or twenties in good health and CMV-seronegative. CDR3s include the opening cysteine and the closing phenylalanine or tryptophan. D genes are given only for firm matches. Clone size is shown for a subset of rows, as once, few, many or a class of expanded clone.

cdr3_nt	cdr3_aa	clone_size	v_call	j_call	d_call
TGTGCCAGCAGACGCGGGACAGGGATATCACCCCTCCACTTT	CASRRGTGISPLHF	.	TRBV6-5	TRBJ1-6	TRBD1
TGCGCCAGCAGCCAAAGTTCTAGGAGCCGGGAAAACATTCAGTACTTC	CASSQSSRSRENIQYF	.	TRBV4-1	TRBJ2-4	.
TGTGCCAGTAGTATCGAATTGCAGGGGGGTCCAGATACGCAGTATTTT	CASSIELQGGPDTQYF	once	TRBV19	TRBJ2-3	.
TGTGCCAGTAGTATAGTCAAAGGGGTACGAGAGACCCAGTACTTC	CASSIVKGVRETQYF	.	TRBV19	TRBJ2-5	.
TGTGCCTGGGTGGGGACACCCACTGAAGCTTTCTTT	CAWVGTPTEAFF	.	TRBV30	TRBJ1-1	.
TGTGCCAGCAGCTATATCGGGGATGAGCAGTTCTTC	CASSYIGDEQFF	once	TRBV6-5	TRBJ2-1	.
TGCGCCAGCAGCTTGGCCGAGCGGGAGATGGTAGATGAGCAGTTCTTC	CASSLAEREMVDEQFF	.	TRBV5-1	TRBJ2-1	TRBD2
TGTGCCAGCAGCAAAGGAGGGCATGGCTACACCTTC	CASSKGGHGYTF	once	TRBV21-1	TRBJ1-2	.
TGCAGCGTTGAAACGGGGGGCGCCACCGGGGAGCTGTTTTTT	CSVETGGATGELFF	.	TRBV29-1	TRBJ2-2	.
TGTGCCAGCTCACCACGGGTAGGGAGTAGCACAGATACGCAGTATTTT	CASSPRVGSSTDTQYF	once	TRBV18	TRBJ2-3	.
TGTGCCAGCAGCTTGTCCGCGGACAGGTCATACGAGCAGTACTTC	CASSLSADRSYEQYF	.	TRBV12-1	TRBJ2-7	.
TGTGCCAGCAGCCCGCTGGGGGGTAGCCAGTACTTC	CASSPLGGSQYF	once	TRBV7-9	TRBJ2-7	.
TGTGCCAGCAGTGAGAGTGGGGCTAGCGGCTACAATGAGCAGTTCTTC	CASSESGASGYNEQFF	.	TRBV6-4	TRBJ2-1	TRBD2
TGTGCCAGTAGCCCGTCGGGGACAGAGTCCTATGGCTACACCTTC	CASSPSGTESYGYTF	.	TRBV19	TRBJ1-2	TRBD1
TGTGCCAGTACGGGACTAGCGGGAAATACCTACAATGAGCAGTTCTTC	CASTGLAGNTYNEQFF	.	TRBV19	TRBJ2-1	TRBD2
TGTGCCAGCAGCTTGGTTGCGGGGGGGCCTCTAAGTGAGCAGTTCTTC	CASSLVAGGPLSEQFF	once	TRBV5-8	TRBJ2-1	TRBD2
TGCGCCAGCAGCTTGCCCGACAGGCTCACATACTCACCCCTCCACTTT	CASSLPDRLTYSPLHF	.	TRBV5-1	TRBJ1-6	.
TGTGCCATCCCTAGGGGTGGGAACACTGAAGCTTTCTTT	CAIPRGGNTEAFF	once	TRBV7-2	TRBJ1-1	.
TGTGCCATCAGCCGGGACACCGGGGAGCTGTTTTTT	CAISRDTGELFF	.	TRBV10-3	TRBJ2-2	.
TGTGCCAGCAGTTTATGGGCGACCTACGAGCAGTACTTC	CASSLWATYEQYF	.	TRBV6-1	TRBJ2-7	.
TGTGCCAGCACCGCGGGACTAGCGGGAGATAGAACCGGGGAGCTGTTTTTT	CASTAGLAGDRTGELFF	once	TRBV2	TRBJ2-2	TRBD2
TGTGCCAGCAGCTCCACAGGGGTGGGCTACACCTTC	CASSSTGVGYTF	.	TRBV7-9	TRBJ1-2	TRBD1
TGTGCCAGCAGCCCAATCGACAGATACGAGCAGTACTTC	CASSPIDRYEQYF	.	TRBV11-3	TRBJ2-7	.
TGCAGTGCTAGGATTACGGGGGAGCAGTACTTC	CSARITGEQYF	.	TRBV20-1	TRBJ2-5	.
TGTGCCAGCAGTGAAGGTGGGACAGGGAAAAACACCATATATTTT	CASSEGGTGKNTIYF	.	TRBV2	TRBJ1-3	TRBD1
TGTGCCAGCAGAATCGGGAGACTCACCTACGAGCAGTACTTC	CASRIGRLTYEQYF	once	TRBV2	TRBJ2-7	.
TGTGCCATCAGTGAGTTGGGGGGGGGTCAGCCCCAGCATTTT	CAISELGGGQPQHF	.	TRBV10-3	TRBJ1-5	.
TGCAGCGTTGTTCGGGGGGCGTTAGGCGGGGAGCTGTTTTTT	CSVVRGALGGELFF	.	TRBV29-1	TRBJ2-2	.
TGTGCCAGCAGCTTGTACAGCTATAGCAATCAGCCCCAGCATTTT	CASSLYSYSNQPQHF	.	TRBV5-6	TRBJ1-5	.
TGTGCCAGCACCGGACAGGAAGAGACCCAGTACTTC	CASTGQEETQYF	.	TRBV28	TRBJ2-5	TRBD1
TGTGCCAGCAGCCGCGGGACCGACTTGGGCTACACCTTC	CASSRGTDLGYTF	.	TRBV5-5	TRBJ1-2	.
TGTGCCAGTAGTATCAACCCTTGGAGCACCGGGGAGCTGTTTTTT	CASSINPWSTGELFF	.	TRBV19	TRBJ2-2	.
TGTGCCAGCACCCCCCGACAGGGTTCAGATACGCAGTATTTT	CASTPRQGSDTQYF	.	TRBV25-1	TRBJ2-3	TRBD1
TGCGCCAGCAGCCAAGAAATCGGGTCTAGCACTGAAGCTTTCTTT	CASSQEIGSSTEAFF	.	TRBV4-1	TRBJ1-1	.
TGCGCCAGCAGCTTAACCGGGACAGGGACCTACGAGCAGTACTTC	CASSLTGTGTYEQYF	.	TRBV5-1	TRBJ2-7	TRBD1
TGTGCCAGCACCCCGGACAGACATCCGGATACGCAGTATTTT	CASTPDRHPDTQYF	.	TRBV5-6	TRBJ2-3	.
TGCAGCGCGGGGGATGAAGCCTACGAGCAGTACTTC	CSAGDEAYEQYF	.	TRBV29-1	TRBJ2-7	.
TGTGCCAGCAGCTTGGGAGCGGGGGGCTACGAGCAGTACTTC	CASSLGAGGYEQYF	.	TRBV5-8	TRBJ2-7	TRBD2
TGCGCCAGCAGCTTGGCCTTGGCAGGGGGCAGAAGGGGCTACACCTTC	CASSLALAGGRRGYTF	.	TRBV5-1	TRBJ1-2	TRBD1
TGTGCCAGCAGCCGGACTAGCGACGAGCAGTACTTC	CASSRTSDEQYF	few	TRBV2	TRBJ2-7	TRBD2
TGTGCCAGCTCAAGCAACGAGGGCTATGGCTACACCTTC	CASSSNEGYGYTF	.	TRBV18	TRBJ1-2	.
TGTGCCAGCAGTGGACAGGCGTATGGCTACACCTTC	CASSGQAYGYTF	.	TRBV2	TRBJ1-2	.
TGTGCCAGCAGCTCCCTCGTGAGCCTAGCGGCAGGCGAGCAGTACTTC	CASSSLVSLAAGEQYF	.	TRBV7-2	TRBJ2-7	TRBD2
TGTGCCAGCTCCGCCGGGTCATACGAGCAGTACTTC	CASSAGSYEQYF	.	TRBV6-6	TRBJ2-7	.
TGTGCCAGTAGTACTCAGGGGCCCGGGGAGCTGTTTTTT	CASSTQGPGELFF	once	TRBV19	TRBJ2-2	.
TGTGCCAGCAGCCGAAAGCGGGAGGTGTACAATGAGCAGTTCTTC	CASSRKREVYNEQFF	.	TRBV5-6	TRBJ2-1	TRBD2
TGTGCCAGCAGCCATCCCGGACTAGCTAAAGACAATGAGCAGTTCTTC	CASSHPGLAKDNEQFF	.	TRBV7-9	TRBJ2-1	TRBD2
TGCGCCAGCAGCACCCGACAGGGGGCGATGAACACTGAAGCTTTCTTT	CASSTRQGAMNTEAFF	once	TRBV5-1	TRBJ1-1	TRBD1
TGTGCCAGCAGCCGGACAGGGGGCCCCGGGGAGCTGTTTTTT	CASSRTGGPGELFF	.	TRBV7-6	TRBJ2-2	TRBD1
TGTGCCAGCAGCCTCTTGGGCGGGGGCAGCACAGATACGCAGTATTTT	CASSLLGGGSTDTQYF	.	TRBV4-2	TRBJ2-3	.
TGTGCCAGCAGTTTATCTCCGGGACTGAACACCGGGGAGCTGTTTTTT	CASSLSPGLNTGELFF	.	TRBV27	TRBJ2-2	.